This T cell receptor beta chain was sequenced for a study of CXCR3-negative and CXCR3-positive naive CD8 T cells. Study conclusions and caveats: Most assays were run on fresh PBMCs (CXCR3 expression partially decreased after cryopreservation). TRBV-TRBJ usage matched between naive CXCR3-negative and CXCR3-positive cells but not between memory cells. Compared with CXCR3-negative naive cells, CXCR3-positive naive cells showed more hydrophobic TRB CDR3s. Both naive subsets showed comparably high diversity, and memory CD8+ cells showed much lower diversity.

Phenotypically, naive CD8+ T cells corresponded to CD45RO-CCR7+CD27+CD95-. Libraries were UMI-labeled 5' RACE TRB cDNA. Each CDR3 protein gets one entry in TCRdb, which reprocessed the 5' RACE reads and gives no DNA. Its clone listing holds approximately 59,000 distinct CDR3 sequences. Germline CDR1 is SGHVS and CDR2 is FNYEAQ. This CDR3 has 12 amino acids. On this clonotype: Its antigen is currently unknown.

The specimen sequenced was naive CXCR3+ CD8+ T cells from blood. Subset denoted: CD45RO-CCR7+CD27+CD95- naive CD8+ T cells expressing CXCR3 (TNR3+). The chain is built from TRBV7-6 and TRBJ2-2. The sequence derives from a human donor in good health. Some clones in this sample may be carry-over from other donors' samples. Here the CDR3 reads CASSSIDGELFF.